This T cell receptor (beta chain) derives from a study of blood T cell repertoires in COVID-19. On the study more broadly: Italy, Spain and the United States were the sources of the convalescent and acute COVID-19 samples. The analysed material was cDNA or gDNA that came from T cells, B-cell-depleted T cells, or PBMCs.

Losses at the gene ends were 4 bases for V and 5 bases for J; bases not matched to a gene: 8. The CDR3 runs to 15 residues. CDR1 LNHDA and CDR2 SQIVND come from the germline V gene (reference sequence). Some clones are missing from TCRdb's copy, which holds only in-frame ones; the method was immunoSEQ multiplex PCR. The repertoire holds roughly 50,000 clones, with just over 85% as singletons. The chain uses TRBV19 and TRBJ2-5, with 9 bases identical to TRBD1. This TCR derives from a human donor in a cohort sampled during active COVID-19. Sample: peripheral blood. CDR3 residues: CASSRDRDPPETQYF. DNA of the CDR3: TGTGCCAGTAGTAGGGACAGGGACCCCCCTGAGACCCAGTACTTC.